This T cell receptor (beta chain) was captured in a study of blood T cells in healthy people across ages. This CDR3 is built from 15 residues. Through a sample-barcoded 5' primer and a J-beta primer mix, a second PCR was run for 7 to 11 cycles. Individual samples furnished no less than 2.5 million CDR3-containing paired-end reads apiece. TCRdb reanalysed the 5' RACE reads using MiXCR and keeps one entry per CDR3 protein. This table holds 550,000 to 800,000 distinct CDR3 sequences, more than 20% found once. At least 6.5 million PBMCs were isolated per sample. This sequence joins TRBV21-1 and TRBJ2-2; TRBD2 reflects the table's D call only, with no check against the DNA. TRBV21-1 is shown as a pseudogene. What was sequenced was blood. This TCR came from a man aged 70-80 years in good health. The CDR3: CASSGDSQNTGELFF. The CDR3 coding sequence is TGTGCCAGCAGCGGGGACTCCCAAAACACCGGGGAGCTGTTTTTT.